Reported below is one T cell receptor beta chain. Its antigen has not been determined. Base qualities are missing; no much larger clone stands one base away. Cut back by 5 bases and 3 bases, the V and J ends lie 13 bases apart. CDR1 and CDR2 are read off the germline V gene (reference sequence) as MNHNY and SVGAGI. From cysteine to phenylalanine, the CDR3 is 14 amino acids long. Solely the CDR3 DNA is kept, with 42 bases framed from the first base. This record belongs to a study of shared clonotypes between healthy human individuals (TCRdb year 2020). Some background on the complete study: Three men and a couple of women, aged 18 to 49 years, made up the cohort. For each donor, three plates each were used for CD4 naive and CD4 memory, two plates were used for CD8 naive, and one plate was used for CD8 memory. To estimate repertoire size and how much clonotype sharing occurs between individuals, the study deeply sequenced the blood TCR repertoires of roughly 5 healthy adults. To increase sequencing depth and limit assay-specific biases, TCR repertoire library preparation and sequencing were carried out by different laboratories using diverse techniques. Each donor's leukapheresis produced roughly between about 0.8 and 8.9 billion PBMCs. Broad study findings and their caveats: Estimated clonotype richness was generally larger for naive than for memory subsets. Sampling was restricted to blood, and TCR repertoires in tissues likely differ from the TCR repertoires found in blood. The genetic and exposure-history diversity represented was limited by the small number of donors. Approximately 5% of naive CD4, 3.5% of naive CD8, about 2.4% of memory CD4, and about 0.4% of memory CD8 clonotypes were shared across several donors. Higher generation probabilities were observed for clonotypes shared by all four sorted-subset donors than for non-shared clonotypes. Pairwise subsampling led to the expectation that sequencing depth would affect the degree of clonotype sharing among donors. Even with the large sequencing depth, rarefaction of the sorted-subset datasets indicated that sequencing was incomplete.

Using the deep immunoSEQ assay, multiplex PCR amplified TCR CDR3 regions from genomic DNA. Genomic DNA extracted from each cell subset was distributed evenly over all wells of several immunoSEQ 96-well plates, and each plate served as one replicate. For sorted subsets, about 210 ng of genomic DNA, equivalent to 25,000 to 30,000 T cell genomes, went into each replicate PCR. Purified libraries were quantified with a Qubit 3.0 fluorometer, sized on a Bioanalyzer 2100, and re-quantified with the KAPA Library Quantification kit. Each immunoSEQ 96-well plate was sequenced on its own single-read 150-cycle Illumina NextSeq 550 flow cell. The original pipeline was this. Because the immunoSEQ output included only junctional sequences and no quality scores, the filtering could not be the same as the filtering used for full-length reads. To assign V/J genes and CDR3, sequences were annotated using PyIR, a Python wrapper for IgBLAST v1.9, with IMGT germline references. Reads with weak V/J assignments (E-value above 1e-6), missing CDR3, stop codons, out-of-frame junctions, or ambiguous translated residues were removed. V3J clonotypes were defined by identical inferred V gene, J gene, and CDR3 amino acid sequence. The percentage overlap between two repertoires was calculated by dividing the number of shared unique clonotypes by the size of the smaller repertoire. RTK rarefaction, the Chao1 estimator, and Recon v2.1 estimates of unobserved clonotypes were used to assess repertoire richness. For all TCRbeta clonotypes obtained by the gDNA method from a few donors, generation probabilities were computed with OLGA. TCRdb's version of the immuneACCESS table is confined to in-frame rearrangements and falls short of the full clone set. An unresolved V gene accounts for under half of the shortfall where checked; the remainder is of unknown origin. Clone size and V and J calls were adopted from that table, with D and trimming inferred from the DNA. In all, the sample holds under 1,100,000 clones, and around four fifths of those were seen once. The ten largest clonotypes hold approximately 1.3% of the sample.

The donors were healthy, HIV-negative adults who had no recently reported acute infections or vaccinations. All donors were Caucasian adults living in Nashville, Tennessee, USA. CD4+ T cells were enriched by magnetic negative selection; naive cells were then positively selected on CD45RA, and the negative fraction formed the memory subset. Blood was collected by leukapheresis, and PBMCs were isolated by Ficoll-Histopaque density gradient centrifugation and then cryopreserved in liquid nitrogen vapor phase. Analytical flow cytometry was used to check the purity and quantity of every magnetically sorted T cell population. Genomic DNA was isolated from every sorted fraction and measured by UV absorbance on a Nanodrop 2000c.

This clonotype was obtained from a man in his late teens or twenties in good health. The specimen sequenced was memory CD4+ T cells sorted from blood. According to the study, the label for this sample's cell subset or site signals: CD45RA-negative fraction. The receptor chain draws on TRBV6-6 and TRBJ1-2; the D gene is perhaps TRBD1, on 6 matching bases. CDR3 protein: CASSTGRGYYGYTF. Read as DNA, the sequence is TGTGCCAGCAGTACAGGCAGGGGATACTATGGCTACACCTTC.